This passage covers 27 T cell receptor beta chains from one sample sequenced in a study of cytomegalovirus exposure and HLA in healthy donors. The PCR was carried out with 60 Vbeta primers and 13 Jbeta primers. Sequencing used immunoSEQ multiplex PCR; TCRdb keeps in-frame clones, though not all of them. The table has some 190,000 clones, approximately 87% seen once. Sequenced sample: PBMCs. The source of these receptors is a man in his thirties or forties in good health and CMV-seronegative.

In nucleotides, the CDR3 is TGTGCCAGCAGCCCTAGCCGCCGCTATGGCTACACCTTC. This gives the protein CASSPSRRYGYTF. V gene TRBV7-8 combines with J gene TRBJ1-2; D unclear. CDR3 size: 13 residues. CDR1 SGHVS and CDR2 FQNEAQ come from the germline V gene. V was pared by 5 bases and J by 4 bases, with 11 bases between.

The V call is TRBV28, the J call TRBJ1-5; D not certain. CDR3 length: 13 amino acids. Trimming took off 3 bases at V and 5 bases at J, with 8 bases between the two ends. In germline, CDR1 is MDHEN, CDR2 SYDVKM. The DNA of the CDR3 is TGTGCCAGCAGTTTTCTGAGGCATCAGCCCCAGCATTTT. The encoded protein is CASSFLRHQPQHF.

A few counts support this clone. This CDR3 is CASSPSPGYEQYF. The CDR3 nucleotides are TGTGCCAGCTCACCCTCCCCGGGCTACGAGCAGTACTTC. The J gene is TRBJ2-7, the V gene TRBV18; unclear D gene. The CDR3 contains 13 residues. The V and J ends lost 3 bases and 3 bases respectively, with 9 bases between them. Germline assignment: CDR1 KGHSH and CDR2 LQKENI.

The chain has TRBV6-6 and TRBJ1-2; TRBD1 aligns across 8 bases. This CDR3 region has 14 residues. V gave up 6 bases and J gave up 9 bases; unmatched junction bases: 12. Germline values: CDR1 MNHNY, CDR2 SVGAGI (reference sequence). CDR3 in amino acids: CASSGQGSRNSYTF. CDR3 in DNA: TGTGCCAGCAGCGGACAGGGCTCACGTAATAGCTACACCTTC.

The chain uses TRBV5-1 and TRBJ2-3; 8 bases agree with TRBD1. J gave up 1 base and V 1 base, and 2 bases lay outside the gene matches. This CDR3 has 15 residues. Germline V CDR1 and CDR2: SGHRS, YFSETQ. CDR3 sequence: CASSLSQGGTDTQYF. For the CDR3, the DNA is TGCGCCAGCAGCTTGTCACAGGGGGGCACAGATACGCAGTATTTT.

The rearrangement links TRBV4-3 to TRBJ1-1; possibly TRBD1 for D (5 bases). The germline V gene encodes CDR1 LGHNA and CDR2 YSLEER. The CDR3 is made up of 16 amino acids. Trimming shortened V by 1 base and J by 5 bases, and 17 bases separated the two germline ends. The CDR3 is CASSQGAGSGWTEAFF. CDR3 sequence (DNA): TGCGCCAGCAGCCAAGGGGCAGGGTCAGGATGGACTGAAGCTTTCTTT.

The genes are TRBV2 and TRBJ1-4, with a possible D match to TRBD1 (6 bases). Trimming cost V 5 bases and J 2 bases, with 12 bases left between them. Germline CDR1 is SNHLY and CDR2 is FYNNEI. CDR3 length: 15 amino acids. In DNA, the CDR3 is TGTGCCAGCAGTCTGGGGCAGGGGACTAATGAAAAACTGTTTTTT. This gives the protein CASSLGQGTNEKLFF.

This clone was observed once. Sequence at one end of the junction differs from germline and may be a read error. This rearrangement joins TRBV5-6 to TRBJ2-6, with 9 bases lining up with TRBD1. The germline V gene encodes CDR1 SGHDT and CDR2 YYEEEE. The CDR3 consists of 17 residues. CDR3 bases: TGTGCCAGCAGCTCTGGACAGGGGATCTCTGGGGCCAACGGCCTGACTTTC. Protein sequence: CASSSGQGISGANGLTF.

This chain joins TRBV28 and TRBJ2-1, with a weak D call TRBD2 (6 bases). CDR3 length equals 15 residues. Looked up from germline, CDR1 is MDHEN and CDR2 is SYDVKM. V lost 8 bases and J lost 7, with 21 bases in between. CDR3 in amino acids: CASLSFERSGNEQFF. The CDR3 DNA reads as TGTGCCAGCCTCTCCTTCGAGCGGAGCGGGAATGAGCAGTTCTTC.

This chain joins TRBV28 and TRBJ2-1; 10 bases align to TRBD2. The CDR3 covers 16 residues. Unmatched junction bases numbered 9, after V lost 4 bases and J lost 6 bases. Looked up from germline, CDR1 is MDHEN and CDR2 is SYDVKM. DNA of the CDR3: TGTGCCAGCAGTTCGCCTTCTAGCGGGAGACTCAATGAGCAGTTCTTC. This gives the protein CASSSPSSGRLNEQFF.

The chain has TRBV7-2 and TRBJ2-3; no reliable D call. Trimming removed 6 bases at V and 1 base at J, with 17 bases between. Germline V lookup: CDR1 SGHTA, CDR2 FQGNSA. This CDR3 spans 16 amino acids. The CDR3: CASSVIALLGTDTQYF. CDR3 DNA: TGTGCCAGCAGTGTTATAGCCCTACTTGGCACAGATACGCAGTATTTT.

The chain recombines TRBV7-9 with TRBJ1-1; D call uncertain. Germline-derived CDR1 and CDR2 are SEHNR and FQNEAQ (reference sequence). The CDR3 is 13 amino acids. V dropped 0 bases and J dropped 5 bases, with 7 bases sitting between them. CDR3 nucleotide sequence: TGTGCCAGCAGCTTAGCGCAACTTACTGAAGCTTTCTTT. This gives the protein CASSLAQLTEAFF.

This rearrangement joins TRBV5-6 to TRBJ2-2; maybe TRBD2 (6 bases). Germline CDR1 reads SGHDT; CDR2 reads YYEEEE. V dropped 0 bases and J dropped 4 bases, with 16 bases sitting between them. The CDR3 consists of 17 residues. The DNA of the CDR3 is TGTGCCAGCAGCTTGGTGGGGGGAGTACTTCTCACCGGGGAGCTGTTTTTT. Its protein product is CASSLVGGVLLTGELFF.

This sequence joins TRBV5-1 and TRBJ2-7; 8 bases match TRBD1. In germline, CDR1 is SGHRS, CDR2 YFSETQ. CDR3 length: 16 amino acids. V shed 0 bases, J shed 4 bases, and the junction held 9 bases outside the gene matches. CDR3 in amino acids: CASSLAGAGGVYEQYF. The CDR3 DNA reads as TGCGCCAGCAGCTTGGCCGGCGCAGGGGGCGTTTACGAGCAGTACTTC. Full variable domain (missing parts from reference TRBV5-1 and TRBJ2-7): KAGVTQTPRYLIKTRGQQVTLSCSPISGHRSVSWYQQTPGQGLQFLFEYFSETQRNKGNFPGRFSGRQFSNSRSEMNVSTLELGDSALYLCASSLAGAGGVYEQYFGPGTRLTVT.

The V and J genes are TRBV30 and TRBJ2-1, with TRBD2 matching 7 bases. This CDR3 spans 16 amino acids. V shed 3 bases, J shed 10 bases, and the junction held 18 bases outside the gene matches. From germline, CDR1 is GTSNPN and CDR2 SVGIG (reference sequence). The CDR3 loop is CAWSPNRGRLRNEQFF. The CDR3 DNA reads TGTGCCTGGAGCCCGAATCGCGGGAGATTAAGGAACGAGCAGTTCTTC.

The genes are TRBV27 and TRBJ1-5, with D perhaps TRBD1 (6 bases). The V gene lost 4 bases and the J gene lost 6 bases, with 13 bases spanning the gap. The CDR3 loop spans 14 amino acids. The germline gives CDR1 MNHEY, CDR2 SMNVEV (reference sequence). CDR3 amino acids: CASSSRQVSQPQHF. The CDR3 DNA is TGTGCCAGCAGTTCCCGACAGGTTAGTCAGCCCCAGCATTTT.

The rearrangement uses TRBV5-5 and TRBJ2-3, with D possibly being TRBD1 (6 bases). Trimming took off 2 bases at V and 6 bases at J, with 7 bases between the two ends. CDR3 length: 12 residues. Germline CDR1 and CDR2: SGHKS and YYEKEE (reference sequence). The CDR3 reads CASSLRGDTQYF. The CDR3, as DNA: TGTGCCAGCAGCTTAAGGGGGGATACGCAGTATTTT.

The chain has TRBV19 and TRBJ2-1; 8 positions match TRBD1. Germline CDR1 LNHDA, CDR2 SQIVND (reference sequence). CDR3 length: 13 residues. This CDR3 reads CAAGTGSYNEQFF. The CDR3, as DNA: TGTGCGGCCGGGACAGGATCGTACAATGAGCAGTTCTTC.

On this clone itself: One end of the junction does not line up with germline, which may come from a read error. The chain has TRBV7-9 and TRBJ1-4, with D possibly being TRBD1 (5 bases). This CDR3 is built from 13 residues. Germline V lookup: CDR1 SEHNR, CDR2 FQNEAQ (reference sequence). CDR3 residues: CSSSPSGGQKLFF. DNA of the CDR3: TGTTCCAGCAGCCCCAGCGGGGGACAAAAACTGTTTTTT.

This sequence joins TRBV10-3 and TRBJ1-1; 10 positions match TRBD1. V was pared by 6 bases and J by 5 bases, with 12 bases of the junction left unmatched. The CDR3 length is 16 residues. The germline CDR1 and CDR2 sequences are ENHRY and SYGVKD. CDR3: CAISGDRGVGRTEAFF. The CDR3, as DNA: TGTGCCATCAGCGGGGACAGGGGCGTGGGTCGGACTGAAGCTTTCTTT.

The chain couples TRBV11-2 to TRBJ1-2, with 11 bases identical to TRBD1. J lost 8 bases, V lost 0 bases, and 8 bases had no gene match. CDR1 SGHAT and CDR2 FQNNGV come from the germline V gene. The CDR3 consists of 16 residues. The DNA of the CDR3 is TGTGCCAGCAGCTTAGATCTGCGGACAGGGGGCTACGGCTACACCTTC. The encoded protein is CASSLDLRTGGYGYTF.

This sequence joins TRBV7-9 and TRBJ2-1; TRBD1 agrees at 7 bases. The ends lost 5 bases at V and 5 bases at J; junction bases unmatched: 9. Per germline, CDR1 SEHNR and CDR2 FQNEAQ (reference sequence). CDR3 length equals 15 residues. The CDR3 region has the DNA TGTGCCAGCAGCCTTGGGACAGACCACAACAATGAGCAGTTCTTC. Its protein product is CASSLGTDHNNEQFF.

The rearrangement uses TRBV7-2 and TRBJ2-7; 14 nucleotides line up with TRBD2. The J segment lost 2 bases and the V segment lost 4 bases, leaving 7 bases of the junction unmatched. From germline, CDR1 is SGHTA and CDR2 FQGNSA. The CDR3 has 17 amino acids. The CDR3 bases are TGTGCCAGCAGCTCCGGAGGGACTAGCGGGGGCACCTACGAGCAGTACTTC. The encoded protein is CASSSGGTSGGTYEQYF.

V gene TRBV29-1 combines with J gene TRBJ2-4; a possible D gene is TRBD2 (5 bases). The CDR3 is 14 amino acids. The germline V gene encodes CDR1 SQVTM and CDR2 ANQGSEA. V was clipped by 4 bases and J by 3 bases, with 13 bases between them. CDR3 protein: CSVGTAGGKNIQYF. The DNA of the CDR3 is TGCAGCGTTGGCACCGCGGGTGGCAAAAACATTCAGTACTTC.

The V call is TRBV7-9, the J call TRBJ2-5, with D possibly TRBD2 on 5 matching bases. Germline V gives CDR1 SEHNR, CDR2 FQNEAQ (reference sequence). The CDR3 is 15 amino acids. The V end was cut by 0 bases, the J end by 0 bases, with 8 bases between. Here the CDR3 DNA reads TGTGCCAGCAGCTTAGCTAGGGAGTACCAAGAGACCCAGTACTTC. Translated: CASSLAREYQETQYF.

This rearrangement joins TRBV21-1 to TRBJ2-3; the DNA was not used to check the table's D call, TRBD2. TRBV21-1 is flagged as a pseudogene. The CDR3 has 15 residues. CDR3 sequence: CASVTSGGSSDTQYF. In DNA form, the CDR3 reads TGTGCCAGCGTAACTAGCGGTGGTTCTTCAGATACGCAGTATTTT.

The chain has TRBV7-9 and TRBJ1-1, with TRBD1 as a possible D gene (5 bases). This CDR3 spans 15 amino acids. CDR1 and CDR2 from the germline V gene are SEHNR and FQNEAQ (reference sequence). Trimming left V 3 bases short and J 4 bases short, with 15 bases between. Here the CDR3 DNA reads TGTGCCAGCAGCTTTGAGTTCGGGGGGTTCACTGAAGCTTTCTTT. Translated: CASSFEFGGFTEAFF.